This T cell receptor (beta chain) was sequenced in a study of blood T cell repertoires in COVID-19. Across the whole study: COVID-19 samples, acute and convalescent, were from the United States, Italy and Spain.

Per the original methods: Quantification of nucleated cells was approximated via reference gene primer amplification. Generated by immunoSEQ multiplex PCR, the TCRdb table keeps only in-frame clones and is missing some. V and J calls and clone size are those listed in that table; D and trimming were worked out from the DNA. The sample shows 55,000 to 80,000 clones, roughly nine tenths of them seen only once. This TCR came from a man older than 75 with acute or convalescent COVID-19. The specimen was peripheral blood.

CDR3 protein: CASSLGQGSNEQFF. CDR3 DNA: TGTGCCAGCAGCTTGGGGCAGGGGTCCAATGAGCAGTTCTTC. The V and J genes are TRBV5-6 and TRBJ2-1, with D perhaps matching TRBD1 (6 bases). The CDR3 runs to 14 residues. Germline values: CDR1 SGHDT, CDR2 YYEEEE. Trimming removed 0 bases from V and 6 bases from J, with 10 bases in between.